This T cell receptor (beta chain) was documented in a study of regulatory T cells in long-lasting Graves disease. Study-wide points: Persistent disease preferred TRBV28, TRBJ1-2 and TRBJ2-5.

In this sample, this clonotype turned up a few times. Its antigen remains unidentified. A read error may explain this, as a much larger clone is one base away. Investigators prepared the TCR beta libraries by applying iRepertoire HTBI primers and Arm-PCR of CDR3 regions. Using its own MiXCR run on the multiplex PCR reads, TCRdb lists one record per CDR3 protein. The sample lists roughly 500,000 distinct CDR3 sequences, 20% to 25% occurring once. The germline gives CDR1 SGHAT, CDR2 FQNNGV. The length of the CDR3 is 16 residues. V was cut by 1 base and J by 9 bases, with 18 bases left in between. Indicated time point: persistent/refractory GD, antithyroid drugs over 5 years with positive TRAb. PBMCs were the source of the RNA used for TCR sequencing. The collection involved drawing approximately 9 milliliters of peripheral blood into EDTA tubes.

The sample consisted of peripheral blood mononuclear cells (PBMCs), taken when the disease was refractory, from a patient treated with antithyroid drugs. The TCR was taken from a female donor with Graves disease. The chain employs TRBV11-2 and TRBJ1-4; perhaps TRBD1 as D (6 bases). The CDR3 DNA reads as TGTGCCAGCAGCTTAGGTCTAACCAGGGGAAATAAAAAACTGTTTTTT. It is translated as CASSLGLTRGNKKLFF.